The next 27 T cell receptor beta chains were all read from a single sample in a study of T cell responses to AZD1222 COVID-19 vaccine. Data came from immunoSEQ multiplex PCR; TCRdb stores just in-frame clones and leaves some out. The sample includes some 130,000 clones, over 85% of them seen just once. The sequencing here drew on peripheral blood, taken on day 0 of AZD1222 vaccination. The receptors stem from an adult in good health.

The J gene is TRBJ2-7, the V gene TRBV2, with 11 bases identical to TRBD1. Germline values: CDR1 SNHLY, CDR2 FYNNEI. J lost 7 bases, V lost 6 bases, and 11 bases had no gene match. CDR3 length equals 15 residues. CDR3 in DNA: TGTGCCAGCAGGGTAACAGGACAGGGGGCGAGGGAGCAGTACTTC. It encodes CASRVTGQGAREQYF. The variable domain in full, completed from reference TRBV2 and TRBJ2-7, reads EPEVTQTPSHQVTQMGQEVILRCVPISNHLYFYWYRQILGQKVEFLVSFYNNEISEKSEIFDDQFSVERPDGSNFTLKIRSTKLEDSAMYFCASRVTGQGAREQYFGPGTRLTVT.

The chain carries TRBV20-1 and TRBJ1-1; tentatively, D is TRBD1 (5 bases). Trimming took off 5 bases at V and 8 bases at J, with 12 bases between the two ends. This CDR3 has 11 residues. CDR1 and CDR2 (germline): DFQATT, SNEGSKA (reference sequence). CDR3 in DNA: TGCAGTGCTGGAGGGGCACCAGAAGCTTTCTTT. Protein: CSAGGAPEAFF.

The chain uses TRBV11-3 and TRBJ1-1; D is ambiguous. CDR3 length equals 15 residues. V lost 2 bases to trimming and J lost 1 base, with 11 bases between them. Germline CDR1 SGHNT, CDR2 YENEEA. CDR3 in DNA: TGTGCCAGCAGCTTAAATTCAGACGGGAACACTGAAGCTTTCTTT. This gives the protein CASSLNSDGNTEAFF.

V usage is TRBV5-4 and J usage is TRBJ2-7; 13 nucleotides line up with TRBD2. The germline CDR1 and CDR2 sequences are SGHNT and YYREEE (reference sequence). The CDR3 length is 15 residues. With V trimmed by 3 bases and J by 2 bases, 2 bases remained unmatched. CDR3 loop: CASSSGTSGAYEQYF. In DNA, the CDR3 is TGTGCCAGCAGCTCCGGGACTAGCGGGGCCTACGAGCAGTACTTC.

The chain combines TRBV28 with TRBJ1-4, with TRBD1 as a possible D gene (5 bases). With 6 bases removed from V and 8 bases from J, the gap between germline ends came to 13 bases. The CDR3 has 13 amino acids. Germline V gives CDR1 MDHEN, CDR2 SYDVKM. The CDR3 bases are TGTGCCAGCAGGGAAGGGGTGTACGAAAAACTGTTTTTT. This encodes CASREGVYEKLFF.

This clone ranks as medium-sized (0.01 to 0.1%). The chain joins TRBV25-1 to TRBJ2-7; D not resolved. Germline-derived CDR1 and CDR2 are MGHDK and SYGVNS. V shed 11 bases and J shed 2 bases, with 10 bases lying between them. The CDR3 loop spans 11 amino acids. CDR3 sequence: CAVTFPYEQYF. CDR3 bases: TGTGCCGTCACATTTCCCTACGAGCAGTACTTC.

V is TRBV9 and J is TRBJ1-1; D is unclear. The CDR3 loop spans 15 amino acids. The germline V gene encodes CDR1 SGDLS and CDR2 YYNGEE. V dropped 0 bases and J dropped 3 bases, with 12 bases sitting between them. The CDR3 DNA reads TGTGCCAGCAGCGTAGGATACACGGCGGACACTGAAGCTTTCTTT. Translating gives CASSVGYTADTEAFF.

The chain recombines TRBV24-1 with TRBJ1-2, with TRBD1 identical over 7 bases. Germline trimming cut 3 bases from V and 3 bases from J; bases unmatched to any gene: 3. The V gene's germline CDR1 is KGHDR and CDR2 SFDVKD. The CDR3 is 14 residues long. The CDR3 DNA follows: TGTGCCACCAGTGATGCGGGACAGTACTATGGCTACACCTTC. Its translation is CATSDAGQYYGYTF.

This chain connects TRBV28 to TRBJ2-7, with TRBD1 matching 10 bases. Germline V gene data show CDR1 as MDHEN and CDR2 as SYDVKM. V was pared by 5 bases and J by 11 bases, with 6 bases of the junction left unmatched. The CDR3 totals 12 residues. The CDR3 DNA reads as TGTGCCAGCAGTCTTGACAGGGGGCTTAAGTACTTC. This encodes CASSLDRGLKYF.

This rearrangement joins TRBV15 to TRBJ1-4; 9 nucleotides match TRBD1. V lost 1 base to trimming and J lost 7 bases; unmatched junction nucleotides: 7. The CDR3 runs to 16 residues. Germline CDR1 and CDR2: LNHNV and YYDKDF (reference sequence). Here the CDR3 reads CATSRGGQGKSEKLFF. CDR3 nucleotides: TGTGCCACCAGCAGAGGGGGACAGGGTAAAAGTGAAAAACTGTTTTTT.

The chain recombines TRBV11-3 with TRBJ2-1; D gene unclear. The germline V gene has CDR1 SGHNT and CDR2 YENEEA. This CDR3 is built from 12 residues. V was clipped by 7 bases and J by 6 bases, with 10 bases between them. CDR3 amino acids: CASKGSRNEQFF. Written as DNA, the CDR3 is TGTGCCAGCAAGGGCTCTCGCAATGAGCAGTTCTTC. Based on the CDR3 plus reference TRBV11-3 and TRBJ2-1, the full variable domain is EAGVVQSPRYKIIEKKQPVAFWCNPISGHNTLYWYLQNLGQGPELLIRYENEEAVDDSQLPKDRFSAERLKGVDSTLKIQPAELGDSAVYLCASKGSRNEQFFGPGTRLTVL.

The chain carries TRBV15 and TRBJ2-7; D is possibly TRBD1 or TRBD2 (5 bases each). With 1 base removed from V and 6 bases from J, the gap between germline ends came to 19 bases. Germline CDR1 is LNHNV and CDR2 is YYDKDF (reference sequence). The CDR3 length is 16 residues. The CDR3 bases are TGTGCCACCAGCAGAGTCGTTGTAGGCAGGGCGGGCGAGCAGTACTTC. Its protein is CATSRVVVGRAGEQYF.

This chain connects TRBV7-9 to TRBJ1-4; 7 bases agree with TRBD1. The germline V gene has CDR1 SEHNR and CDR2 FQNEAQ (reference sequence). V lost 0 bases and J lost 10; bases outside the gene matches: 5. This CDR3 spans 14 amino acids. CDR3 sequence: CASSLAGQTGKLFF. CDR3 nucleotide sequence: TGTGCCAGCAGCTTAGCGGGACAGACGGGAAAACTGTTTTTT.

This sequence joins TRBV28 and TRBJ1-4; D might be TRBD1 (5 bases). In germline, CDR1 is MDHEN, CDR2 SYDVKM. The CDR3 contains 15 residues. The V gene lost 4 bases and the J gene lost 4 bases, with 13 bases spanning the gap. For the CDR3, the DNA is TGTGCCAGCAGTTCCGGGGACGGAGATAATGAAAAACTGTTTTTT. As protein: CASSSGDGDNEKLFF. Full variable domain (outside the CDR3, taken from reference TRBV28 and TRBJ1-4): DVKVTQSSRYLVKRTGEKVFLECVQDMDHENMFWYRQDPGLGLRLIYFSYDVKMKEKGDIPEGYSVSREKKERFSLILESASTNQTSMYLCASSSGDGDNEKLFFGSGTQLSVL.

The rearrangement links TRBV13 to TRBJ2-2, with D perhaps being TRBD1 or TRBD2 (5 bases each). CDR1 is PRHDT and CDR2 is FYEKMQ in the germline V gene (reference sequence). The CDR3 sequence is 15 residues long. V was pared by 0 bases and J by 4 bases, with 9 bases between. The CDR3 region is CASSLGRGATGELFF. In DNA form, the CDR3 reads TGTGCCAGCAGCTTAGGCCGAGGGGCCACCGGGGAGCTGTTTTTT.

CDR3 amino acids: CASSQEGSDTQYF. The CDR3 nucleotides are TGCGCCAGCAGCCAAGAGGGGTCAGATACGCAGTATTTT. The chain uses TRBV5-1 and TRBJ2-3; the D call may be TRBD1 or TRBD2 (5 bases each). The CDR3 length is 13 residues. The germline CDR1 and CDR2 sequences are SGHRS and YFSETQ. The V and J ends lost 4 bases and 4 bases respectively, with 10 bases between them. Using reference TRBV5-1 and TRBJ2-3 for the parts outside the CDR3, the full variable domain is KAGVTQTPRYLIKTRGQQVTLSCSPISGHRSVSWYQQTPGQGLQFLFEYFSETQRNKGNFPGRFSGRQFSNSRSEMNVSTLELGDSALYLCASSQEGSDTQYFGPGTRLTVL.

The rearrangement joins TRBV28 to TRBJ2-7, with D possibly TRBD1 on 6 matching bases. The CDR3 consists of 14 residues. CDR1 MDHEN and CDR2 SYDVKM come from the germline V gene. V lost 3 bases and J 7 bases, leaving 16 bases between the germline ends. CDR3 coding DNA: TGTGCCAGCAGTTTTGAGGACAGAACGGGGGAGCAGTACTTC. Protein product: CASSFEDRTGEQYF.

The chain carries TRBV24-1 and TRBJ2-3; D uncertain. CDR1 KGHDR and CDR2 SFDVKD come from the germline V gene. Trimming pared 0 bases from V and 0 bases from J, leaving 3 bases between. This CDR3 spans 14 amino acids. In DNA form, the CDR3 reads TGTGCCACCAGTGATTTGCGTAGCACAGATACGCAGTATTTT. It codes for CATSDLRSTDTQYF.

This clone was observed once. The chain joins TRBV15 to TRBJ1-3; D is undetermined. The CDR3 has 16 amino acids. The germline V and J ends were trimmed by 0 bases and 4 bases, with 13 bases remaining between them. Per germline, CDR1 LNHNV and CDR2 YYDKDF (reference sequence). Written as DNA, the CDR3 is TGTGCCACCAGCAGAGATCGAGGGAATGCCGGAAACACCATATATTTT. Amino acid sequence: CATSRDRGNAGNTIYF.

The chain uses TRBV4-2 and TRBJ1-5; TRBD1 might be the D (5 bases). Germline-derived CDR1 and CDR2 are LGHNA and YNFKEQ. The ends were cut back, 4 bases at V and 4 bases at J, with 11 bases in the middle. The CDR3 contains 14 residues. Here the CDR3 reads CASSPWGINQPQHF. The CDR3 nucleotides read TGTGCCAGCAGCCCCTGGGGCATAAATCAGCCCCAGCATTTT.

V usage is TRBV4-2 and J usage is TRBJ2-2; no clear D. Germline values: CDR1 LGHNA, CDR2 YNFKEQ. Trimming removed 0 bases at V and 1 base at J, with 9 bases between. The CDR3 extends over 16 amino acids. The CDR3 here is CASSQDVGLNTGELFF. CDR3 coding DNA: TGTGCCAGCAGCCAAGATGTCGGCTTGAACACCGGGGAGCTGTTTTTT.

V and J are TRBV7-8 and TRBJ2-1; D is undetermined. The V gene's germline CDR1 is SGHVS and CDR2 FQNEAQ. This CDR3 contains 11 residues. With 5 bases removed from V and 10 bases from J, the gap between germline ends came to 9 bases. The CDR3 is CASSPPGEQFF. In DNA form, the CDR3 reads TGTGCCAGCAGCCCTCCTGGAGAGCAGTTCTTC.

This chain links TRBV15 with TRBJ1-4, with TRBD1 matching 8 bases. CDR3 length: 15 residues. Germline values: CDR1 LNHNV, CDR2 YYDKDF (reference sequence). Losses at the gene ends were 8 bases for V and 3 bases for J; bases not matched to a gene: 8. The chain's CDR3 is CATDAGGAANEKLFF. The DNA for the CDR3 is TGTGCCACCGACGCAGGGGGCGCGGCTAATGAAAAACTGTTTTTT.

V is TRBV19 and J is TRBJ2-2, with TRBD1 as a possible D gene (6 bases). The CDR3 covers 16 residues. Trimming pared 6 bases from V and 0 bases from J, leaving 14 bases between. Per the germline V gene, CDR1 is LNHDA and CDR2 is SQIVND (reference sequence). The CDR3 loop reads CASSPQDSTNTGELFF. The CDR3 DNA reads TGTGCCAGTAGCCCTCAGGACAGTACGAACACCGGGGAGCTGTTTTTT.

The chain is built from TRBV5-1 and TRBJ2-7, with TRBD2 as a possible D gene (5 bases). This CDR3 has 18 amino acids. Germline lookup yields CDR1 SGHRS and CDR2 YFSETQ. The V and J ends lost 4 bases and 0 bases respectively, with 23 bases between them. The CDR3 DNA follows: TGCGCCAGCAGCGGAGCGGCTACCCCCCCTGGGGACTCCTACGAGCAGTACTTC. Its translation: CASSGAATPPGDSYEQYF.

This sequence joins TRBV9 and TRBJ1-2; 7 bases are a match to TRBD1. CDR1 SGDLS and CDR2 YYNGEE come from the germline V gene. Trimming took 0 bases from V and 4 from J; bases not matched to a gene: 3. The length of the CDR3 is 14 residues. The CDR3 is CASSVGAGGYGYTF. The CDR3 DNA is TGTGCCAGCAGCGTAGGTGCAGGGGGCTATGGCTACACCTTC.

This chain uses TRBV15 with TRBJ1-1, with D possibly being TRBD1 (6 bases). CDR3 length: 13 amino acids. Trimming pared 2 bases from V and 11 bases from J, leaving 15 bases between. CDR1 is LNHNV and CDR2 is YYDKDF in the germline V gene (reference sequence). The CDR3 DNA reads TGTGCCACCAGCAGAAACGGGGGCCGCGGGGCTTTCTTT. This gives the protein CATSRNGGRGAFF.